One sample yielded the 28 T cell receptor beta chains listed below, sequenced in a study of STAT3 mutations in large granular lymphocyte leukemia. Study-wide findings and caveats: In T-cell large granular lymphocyte leukemia, about half of patients showed multiple immunodominant subclonotypes.

Clones were sequenced by immunoSEQ multiplex PCR, and TCRdb holds only the in-frame ones, with some missing. The sample yields roughly 10,000 clones, more than 75% seen once. Their target antigens are unknown. Specimen: peripheral blood mononuclear cells. These receptors were obtained from a man aged 55-75 years with T-cell large granular lymphocyte leukemia. Some clones in this sample may be carry-over from other donors' samples.

The CDR3 protein is CASSLEGGPRAEAFF. In nucleotides, the CDR3 is TGCGCCAGCAGCTTGGAAGGGGGCCCCAGGGCTGAAGCTTTCTTT. The chain combines TRBV5-1 with TRBJ1-1, with TRBD1 identical over 7 bases. The junction had 8 bases not matched to a gene; V was cut back by 0 bases and J by 6 bases. This CDR3 spans 15 amino acids. CDR1 and CDR2 (germline): SGHRS, YFSETQ.

The chain is built from TRBV25-1 and TRBJ1-2, with a tentative D call TRBD1 (5 bases). Looked up from germline, CDR1 is MGHDK and CDR2 is SYGVNS. The CDR3 spans 15 residues. Between the trimmed V and J ends, which lost 4 bases and 7 bases, there was a span of 19 bases. CDR3 region: CASSAPGTGSGGYTF. For the CDR3, the DNA is TGTGCCAGCAGTGCCCCGGGGACGGGGAGTGGTGGCTACACCTTC.

This clone is large by share. This chain joins TRBV5-1 and TRBJ2-2, with 13 bases fitting TRBD2. CDR3 length: 18 amino acids. J gave up 2 bases and V 0 bases, and 4 bases lay outside the gene matches. Germline CDR1 and CDR2: SGHRS and YFSETQ. CDR3 sequence reads: CASSLGRGLAGNTGELFF. Here the CDR3 DNA reads TGCGCCAGCAGCTTGGGGCGGGGACTAGCGGGAAACACCGGGGAGCTGTTTTTT.

The chain links TRBV5-1 to TRBJ2-3; D not certain. V dropped 4 bases and J dropped 2 bases, with 8 bases sitting between them. The CDR3 has 13 amino acids. Germline CDR1 reads SGHRS; CDR2 reads YFSETQ. The CDR3 coding sequence is TGCGCCAGCAGCACAGACCACACAGATACGCAGTATTTT. It is translated as CASSTDHTDTQYF.

This chain uses TRBV19 with TRBJ2-5; 9 positions agree with TRBD1. V dropped 6 bases and J dropped 2; count of bases not matched to a gene: 7. The CDR3 length is 15 residues. From germline, CDR1 is LNHDA and CDR2 SQIVND (reference sequence). CDR3 sequence reads: CASRRTGVTQETQYF. For the CDR3, the DNA is TGTGCCAGTAGACGGACAGGGGTAACACAAGAGACCCAGTACTTC.

The chain has TRBV13 and TRBJ1-3; D is unclear. With 5 bases removed from V and 0 bases from J, the gap between germline ends came to 14 bases. Germline lookup yields CDR1 PRHDT and CDR2 FYEKMQ (reference sequence). The CDR3 covers 16 residues. The CDR3 sequence is CASSPPGLDSGNTIYF. The CDR3 DNA reads TGTGCCAGCAGCCCTCCAGGACTGGACTCTGGAAACACCATATATTTT.

Here the CDR3 DNA reads TGTGCCAGCAGCTTTGGTGGGGCCAACGTCCTGACTTTC. Its translation is CASSFGGANVLTF. V gene TRBV7-9 combines with J gene TRBJ2-6; D is unresolved. Per germline, CDR1 SEHNR and CDR2 FQNEAQ (reference sequence). V was pared by 3 bases and J by 3 bases, with 3 bases between. This CDR3 contains 13 residues. The variable domain in full, with the rest retrieved from reference TRBV7-9 and TRBJ2-6, is DTGVSQNPRHKITKRGQNVTFRCDPISEHNRLYWYRQTLGQGPEFLTYFQNEAQLEKSRLLSDRFSAERPKGSFSTLEIQRTEQGDSAMYLCASSFGGANVLTFGAGSRLTVL.

The table lists this clone with a few counts. V usage is TRBV6-6 and J usage is TRBJ2-7; no clear D gene. The germline CDR1 and CDR2 sequences are MNHNY and SVGAGI (reference sequence). The CDR3 contains 13 residues. Trimming took 2 bases from V and 4 from J, leaving 9 bases between them. The CDR3: CASSYAASYEQYF. CDR3 bases: TGTGCCAGCAGTTACGCGGCTAGTTACGAGCAGTACTTC.

This chain uses TRBV4-1 with TRBJ2-7; TRBD1 matches 9 bases. This CDR3 has 15 amino acids. The V segment lost 3 bases and the J segment 2 bases; nucleotides outside the gene matches: 5. Looked up from germline, CDR1 is MGHRA and CDR2 is YSYEKL. The CDR3 region has the DNA TGCGCCAGCAGCCATGCCGGGACAGGGACCTACGAGCAGTACTTC. Residues: CASSHAGTGTYEQYF.

This chain joins TRBV9 and TRBJ1-1; TRBD1 might be the D (6 bases). Germline V lookup: CDR1 SGDLS, CDR2 YYNGEE. V lost 4 bases, J lost 6 bases, and 10 bases lay in between. The CDR3 length is 12 residues. The CDR3 DNA follows: TGTGCCAGCAGCACCAGGGGAGCTGAAGCTTTCTTT. Residues: CASSTRGAEAFF.

J is TRBJ2-1 and V is TRBV2; 11 bases match TRBD2. This CDR3 region has 15 residues. Germline-derived CDR1 and CDR2 are SNHLY and FYNNEI. V gave up 6 bases and J gave up 5 bases; unmatched junction bases: 6. The CDR3 sequence is CASRRLAGTDNEQFF. The CDR3 nucleotides are TGTGCCAGCAGACGACTAGCGGGGACCGACAATGAGCAGTTCTTC.

The genes are TRBV4-2 and TRBJ2-3, with unresolved D. Germline values: CDR1 LGHNA, CDR2 YNFKEQ. V was cut by 0 bases and J by 2 bases, with 9 bases left in between. This CDR3 comprises 15 residues. The CDR3, as DNA: TGTGCCAGCAGCCAAGATGTCCAGGCCACAGATACGCAGTATTTT. This translates into CASSQDVQATDTQYF.

This clone was counted a single time. The chain carries TRBV5-1 and TRBJ1-2; D is uncertain. V was pared by 1 base and J by 0 bases, with 10 bases between. This CDR3 has 15 amino acids. Germline CDR1 is SGHRS and CDR2 is YFSETQ. CDR3 DNA: TGCGCCAGCAGCTTGAGGCCAGACACTAACTATGGCTACACCTTC. Its protein product is CASSLRPDTNYGYTF.

This rearrangement joins TRBV6-6 to TRBJ1-5; no clear D gene. The CDR3 loop spans 12 amino acids. The germline CDR1 and CDR2 sequences are MNHNY and SVGAGI (reference sequence). V shed 11 bases and J shed 7 bases, with 15 bases lying between them. The CDR3 DNA reads as TGTGCCGCTGGGCCCCCCGGGCAGCCCCAGCATTTT. As protein: CAAGPPGQPQHF.

The rearrangement links TRBV7-8 to TRBJ2-1; D gene ambiguous. The germline gives CDR1 SGHVS, CDR2 FQNEAQ. The CDR3 is made up of 13 amino acids. Trimming shortened V by 2 bases and J by 7 bases, and 9 bases separated the two germline ends. The CDR3 DNA follows: TGTGCCAGCAGCTTATATGAGCTTAATGAGCAGTTCTTC. Translating it yields CASSLYELNEQFF.

The rearrangement joins TRBV2 to TRBJ1-2; D unresolved. V lost 3 bases, J lost 3 bases, and 11 bases lay in between. This CDR3 is 14 amino acids long. Looked up from germline, CDR1 is SNHLY and CDR2 is FYNNEI. CDR3 in DNA: TGTGCCAGCAGTGAGTACCATTTAGACTATGGCTACACCTTC. Its protein is CASSEYHLDYGYTF.

The J gene is TRBJ1-2, the V gene TRBV30; D might be TRBD1 (5 bases). CDR1 and CDR2 (germline): GTSNPN, SVGIG (reference sequence). Trimming took off 0 bases at V and 0 bases at J, with 17 bases between the two ends. The CDR3 sequence is 17 residues long. CDR3 DNA: TGTGCCTGGAGTGTACAAAAGACAGCGGTACCTAACTATGGCTACACCTTC. Translating gives CAWSVQKTAVPNYGYTF.

CDR3 nucleotides: TGCGCCAGCAGCCCCGGTAGCGGGGGGGAGACCCAGTACTTC. Protein: CASSPGSGGETQYF. The rearrangement links TRBV10-2 to TRBJ2-5, with 10 bases identical to TRBD2. The CDR3 extends over 14 amino acids. With V trimmed by 6 bases and J by 5 bases, 6 bases remained unmatched. CDR1 and CDR2 from the germline V gene are WSHSY and SAAADI.

The chain combines TRBV18 with TRBJ2-7; 9 positions agree with TRBD2. V gave up 6 bases and J gave up 3 bases; unmatched junction bases: 6. Looked up from germline, CDR1 is KGHSH and CDR2 is LQKENI. This CDR3 spans 14 amino acids. This CDR3 reads CASSLAGVLYEQYF. The DNA of the CDR3 is TGTGCCAGCTCTTTAGCGGGAGTACTCTACGAGCAGTACTTC.

Comment on this clone: One end of the junction fails to match germline, which may point to a read error. The chain recombines TRBV5-1 with TRBJ2-3; TRBD2 aligns across 7 bases. CDR1 and CDR2 (germline): SGHRS, YFSETQ. The length of the CDR3 is 15 residues. As DNA, the CDR3 is TGCGCCAGCCGCTTAACGGGAGGAGTCCCAGATACGCAGTATTTT. Amino acids: CASRLTGGVPDTQYF.

The chain combines TRBV19 with TRBJ1-5, with D tentatively TRBD1 (6 bases). The germline CDR1 and CDR2 sequences are LNHDA and SQIVND (reference sequence). The V and J ends lost 0 bases and 0 bases respectively, with 18 bases between them. This CDR3 comprises 19 residues. The CDR3 protein is CASSIDRAGVGNSNQPQHF. The CDR3 DNA is TGTGCCAGTAGTATAGATCGGGCAGGGGTGGGGAATAGCAATCAGCCCCAGCATTTT.

The chain has TRBV30 and TRBJ1-5; possibly TRBD1 for D (6 bases). Germline lookup yields CDR1 GTSNPN and CDR2 SVGIG (reference sequence). The CDR3 is made up of 11 amino acids. The CDR3 is CASGGAQPQHF. The CDR3 nucleotides read TGTGCTTCCGGGGGGGCCCAGCCCCAGCATTTT.

The V call is TRBV9, the J call TRBJ2-1; 8 positions match TRBD2. This CDR3 spans 15 amino acids. V lost 0 bases, J lost 10 bases, and 9 bases stayed unmatched. Germline V gene lookup returns CDR1 SGDLS and CDR2 YYNGEE. CDR3 loop: CASSVGDTSGLEQFF. The CDR3 DNA reads TGTGCCAGCAGCGTAGGAGACACTAGCGGACTCGAGCAGTTCTTC.

V is TRBV5-1 and J is TRBJ2-3, with TRBD1 matching over 8 bases. Germline lookup yields CDR1 SGHRS and CDR2 YFSETQ. The length of the CDR3 is 15 residues. Unmatched junction bases numbered 2, after V lost 0 bases and J lost 2 bases. The CDR3 spells CASSLADRDTDTQYF. The CDR3 DNA follows: TGCGCCAGCAGCTTGGCGGACAGGGACACAGATACGCAGTATTTT.

This clone was recorded only once. The chain uses TRBV5-1 and TRBJ2-3; D remains unclear. Deletions cut 2 bases from V and 2 bases from J, with 9 bases between. Germline assignment: CDR1 SGHRS and CDR2 YFSETQ. This CDR3 has 14 residues. CDR3 sequence: CASSFNKDTDTQYF. In nucleotides, the CDR3 is TGCGCCAGCAGCTTTAATAAAGACACAGATACGCAGTATTTT.

The chain carries TRBV28 and TRBJ1-5, with a tentative D call TRBD1 (5 bases). Trimming took off 6 bases at V and 8 bases at J, with 14 bases between the two ends. The CDR3 runs 13 residues. In germline, CDR1 is MDHEN, CDR2 SYDVKM. Here the CDR3 reads CASSDGTLEPQHF. The CDR3 nucleotides read TGTGCCAGCAGCGACGGGACCCTGGAGCCCCAGCATTTT.

The V gene is TRBV19, the J gene TRBJ2-1, with D unresolved. The length of the CDR3 is 13 residues. Trimming cost V 3 bases and J 1 base, with 4 bases left between them. Germline V gene data show CDR1 as LNHDA and CDR2 as SQIVND (reference sequence). Written as DNA, the CDR3 is TGTGCCAGTAGTATGGGTTCCTACAATGAGCAGTTCTTC. Its protein is CASSMGSYNEQFF.

The J gene is TRBJ1-5, the V gene TRBV30, with a tentative D call TRBD1 (5 bases). V lost 2 bases and J lost 6, with 8 bases in between. The CDR3 spans 12 residues. CDR1 GTSNPN and CDR2 SVGIG come from the germline V gene (reference sequence). This chain's CDR3 is CAWSPGPQPQHF. DNA of the CDR3: TGTGCCTGGAGTCCGGGACCTCAGCCCCAGCATTTT.